This paragraph covers one T cell receptor (beta chain) sequence. What antigen it recognizes has not been identified. Per-base qualities were not stored, and no clone one base away is much larger. V is reduced by 2 bases and J by 2 bases, leaving a spacing of 14 bases between them. The germline V gene (reference sequence) specifies SEHNR as CDR1 and FQNEAQ as CDR2. Spanning cysteine to phenylalanine, the CDR3 consists of 16 amino acids. Only the CDR3 portion is preserved as DNA: 48 bases, with reading frame beginning at the first base. Each collaborating institution followed its own protocols to collect whole blood in K2EDTA tubes. For TCRbeta analysis, collaborator samples were shipped as frozen whole blood, as isolated PBMCs, or as DNA extracted from either sample type. This record belongs to a study of blood T cell repertoires in COVID-19 (dated by TCRdb to the early 2020s). Notes on the research overall: The collaborator samples originated in the United States, Italy and Spain and spanned the acute and convalescent phases of COVID-19. The dataset comprised deeply sampled blood TCRbeta repertoires from subjects exposed to, actively infected with, or recovered from COVID-19. Where available, HLA class I and class II types were taken from metadata supplied by the sample provider and were not determined by assay-based typing. Sample metadata almost always included a de-identified subject ID, COVID-19 status, age in years and sex. The samples were drawn from the first 160 participants of the ongoing ImmuneRACE study and from 1,254 subjects provided by 6 global collaborators. A freely available public database, intended as a resource for researchers studying the immune response to SARS-CoV-2, is where the repertoires were released. The material from the prospective study consisted of cDNA or gDNA derived from T cells, B-cell-depleted T cells, or PBMCs. General findings and caveats noted by the study authors: How much clinical and demographic metadata was included differed by source and by participant, and the metadata was provided uncurated.

TCRbeta CDR3 regions were amplified from genomic DNA by means of the immunoSEQ Assay, a bias-controlled multiplex PCR. Under the source paper's analysis protocol: The number of nucleated cells in each sample was estimated from the amplification of reference gene primers within the assay. To quantify the absolute abundance of each unique TCRbeta CDR3 rearrangement, sequence reads were collapsed and filtered. For each sample, productive Simpson clonality was calculated as the square root of Simpson's diversity index over productive rearrangements. What TCRdb holds here is the immuneACCESS table cut down to in-frame rearrangements. Part of the clones is not present; checked against another copy, under half of the missing clones reflect an unresolved V gene, and the others are unexplained. V and J calls and clone size are as listed in that table; D and trimming were resolved from the DNA. This sample comprises about 270,000 clones, over 75% of them detected only once. Jointly, the top ten make up about 2.1% of the sample.

Recombination connected TRBV7-9 to TRBJ2-3; confidence is insufficient to name the D gene. Sequenced: peripheral blood. This TCR came from a woman between 45 and 65 years old with acute or convalescent COVID-19. The CDR3: CASSLKSLSYTDTQYF. The bases read TGTGCCAGCAGCTTAAAATCACTTTCTTACACAGATACGCAGTATTTT.